The clone carrying this T cell receptor (beta chain) was counted only a few times. The antigen is unknown. This sample is drawn from a study of human versus mouse CDR3 diversity and MHC coevolution. The wider study: immunoSEQ was reported to reach one in 200,000 T cells sensitivity. Study results and limitations: The lowest clonal inequality scores came from most of the three human donors. On average, humans showed more CDR3 deletions and insertions than mice.

The V end was cut by 6 bases, the J end by 5 bases, with 13 bases between. The CDR3 totals 14 residues. Germline V gene sequence: CDR1 LNHDA, CDR2 SQIVND (reference sequence). Repertoires were generated with immunoSEQ multiplex PCR, while TCRdb's copy carries only in-frame clones and drops some. The sample lists tens of thousands of clones, approximately 94% occurring once. Sequencing used naive CD4+ T cells from blood. The subset here: CD45RO-negative CD62L-positive naive CD4 T cells. The V and J genes are TRBV19 and TRBJ1-4; the D is unclear. This TCR was sampled from a person between 55 and 69 years old in good health. CDR3 bases: TGTGCCAGTAGGGTCGGGGAGCCCAATGAAAAACTGTTTTTT. Translated: CASRVGEPNEKLFF.